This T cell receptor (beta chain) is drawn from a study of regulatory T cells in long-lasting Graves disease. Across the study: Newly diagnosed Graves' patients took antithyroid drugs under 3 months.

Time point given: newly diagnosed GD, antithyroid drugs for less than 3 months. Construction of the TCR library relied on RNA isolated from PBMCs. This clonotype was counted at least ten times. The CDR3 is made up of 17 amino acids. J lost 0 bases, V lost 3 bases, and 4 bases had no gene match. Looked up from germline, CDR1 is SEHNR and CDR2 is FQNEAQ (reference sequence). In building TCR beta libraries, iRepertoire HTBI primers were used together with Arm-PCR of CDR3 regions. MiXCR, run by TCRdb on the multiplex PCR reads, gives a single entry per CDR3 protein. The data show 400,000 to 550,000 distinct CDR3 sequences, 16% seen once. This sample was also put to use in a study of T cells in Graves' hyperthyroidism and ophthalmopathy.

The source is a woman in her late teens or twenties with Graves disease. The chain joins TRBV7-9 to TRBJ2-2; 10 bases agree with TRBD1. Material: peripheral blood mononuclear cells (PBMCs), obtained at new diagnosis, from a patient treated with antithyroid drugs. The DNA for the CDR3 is TGTGCCAGCAGCTTCCGGGACAGGGGCGCGAACACCGGGGAGCTGTTTTTT. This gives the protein CASSFRDRGANTGELFF.